This T cell receptor beta chain is from a study of OX40 agonist ivuxolimab in advanced cancers. The overall study: The study gave patients intravenous ivuxolimab at 0.01 to 10 mg/kg every 2 weeks.

Profiled with immunoSEQ multiplex PCR; TCRdb holds only in-frame clones, not every one. The sample includes tens of thousands of clones, 80% to 85% of them seen just once. The germline CDR1 and CDR2 sequences are SQVTM and ANQGSEA. V was pared by 5 bases and J by 6 bases, with 3 bases of the junction left unmatched. The CDR3 covers 12 residues. The specimen comprised CD4+ or CD8+ T cells sorted from blood, sampled in a trial of the OX40 agonist ivuxolimab. This sequence originates from an adult with an advanced solid tumor such as melanoma, head and neck, liver or kidney cancer. V usage is TRBV29-1 and J usage is TRBJ2-2; 7 bases match TRBD1. This CDR3 is CSVRTGPGELFF. Written as DNA, the CDR3 is TGCAGCGTTCGGACAGGCCCCGGGGAGCTGTTTTTT.